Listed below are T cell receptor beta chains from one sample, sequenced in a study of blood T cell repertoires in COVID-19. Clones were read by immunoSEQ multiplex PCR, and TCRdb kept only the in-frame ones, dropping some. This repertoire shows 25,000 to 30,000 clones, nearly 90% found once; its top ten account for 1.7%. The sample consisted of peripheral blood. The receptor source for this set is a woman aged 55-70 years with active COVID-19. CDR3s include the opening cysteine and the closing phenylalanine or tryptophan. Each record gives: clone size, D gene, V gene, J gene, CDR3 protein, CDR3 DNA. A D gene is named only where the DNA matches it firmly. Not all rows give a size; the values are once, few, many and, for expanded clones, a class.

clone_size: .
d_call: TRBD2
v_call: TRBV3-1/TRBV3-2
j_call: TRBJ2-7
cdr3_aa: CASSQLAGFPYEQYF
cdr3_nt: TGTGCCAGCAGCCAACTAGCGGGATTCCCCTACGAGCAGTACTTC

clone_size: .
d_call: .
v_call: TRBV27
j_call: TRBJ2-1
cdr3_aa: CASSLLAVNSYNEQFF
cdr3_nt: TGTGCCAGCAGTTTATTAGCCGTAAACTCCTACAATGAGCAGTTCTTC

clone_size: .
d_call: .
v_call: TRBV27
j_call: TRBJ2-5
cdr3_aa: CASRPLAFGGETQYF
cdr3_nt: TGTGCCAGCAGGCCCCTAGCGTTTGGCGGCGAGACCCAGTACTTC

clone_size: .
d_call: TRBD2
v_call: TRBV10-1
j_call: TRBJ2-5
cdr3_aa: CASSDGSGRSGERETQYF
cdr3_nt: TGCGCCAGCAGTGACGGTAGCGGGAGATCTGGGGAAAGGGAGACCCAGTACTTC

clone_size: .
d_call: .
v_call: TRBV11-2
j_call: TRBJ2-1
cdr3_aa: CASSITGTPYNEQFF
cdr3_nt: TGTGCCAGCAGCATCACCGGGACTCCATACAATGAGCAGTTCTTC

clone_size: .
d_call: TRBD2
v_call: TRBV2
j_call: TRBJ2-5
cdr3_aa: CATLAGLAGSETQYF
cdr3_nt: TGTGCCACCCTGGCTGGACTAGCGGGTTCAGAGACCCAGTACTTC

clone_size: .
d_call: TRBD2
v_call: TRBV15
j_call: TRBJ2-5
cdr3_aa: CATSLLGGEETQYF
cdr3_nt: TGTGCCACCAGTCTACTCGGGGGGGAAGAGACCCAGTACTTC

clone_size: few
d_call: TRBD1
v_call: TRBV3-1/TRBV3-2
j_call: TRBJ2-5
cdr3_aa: CASSQGTGVTQYF
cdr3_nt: TGTGCCAGCAGCCAAGGGACAGGGGTCACCCAGTACTTC

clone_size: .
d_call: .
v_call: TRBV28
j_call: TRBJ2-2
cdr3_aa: CASSHIGDPNTGELFF
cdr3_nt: TGTGCCAGCAGCCACATAGGGGATCCGAACACCGGGGAGCTGTTTTTT

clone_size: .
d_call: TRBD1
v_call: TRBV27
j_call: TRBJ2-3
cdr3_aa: CASSPDPGQGLTDTQYF
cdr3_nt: TGTGCCAGCAGCCCCGACCCCGGACAGGGCCTTACAGATACGCAGTATTTT

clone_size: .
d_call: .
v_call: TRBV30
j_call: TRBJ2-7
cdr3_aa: CAWSVGGISYEQYF
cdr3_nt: TGTGCCTGGAGTGTTGGAGGGATATCCTACGAGCAGTACTTC

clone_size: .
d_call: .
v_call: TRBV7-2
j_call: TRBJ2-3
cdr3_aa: CASRLGHHTDTQYF
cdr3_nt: TGTGCCAGCAGACTGGGACACCACACAGATACGCAGTATTTT

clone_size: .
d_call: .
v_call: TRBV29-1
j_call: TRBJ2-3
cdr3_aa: CSVEGGVTGSTDTQYF
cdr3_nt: TGCAGCGTTGAAGGAGGGGTGACAGGTAGCACAGATACGCAGTATTTT

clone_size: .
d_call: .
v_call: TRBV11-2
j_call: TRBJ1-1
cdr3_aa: CASSLSGIATEAFF
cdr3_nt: TGTGCCAGCAGCTTATCCGGGATAGCCACTGAAGCTTTCTTT

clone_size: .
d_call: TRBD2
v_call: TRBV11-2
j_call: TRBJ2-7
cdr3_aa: CASSQAGVAYEQYF
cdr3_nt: TGTGCCAGCAGCCAGGCGGGAGTCGCCTACGAGCAGTACTTC

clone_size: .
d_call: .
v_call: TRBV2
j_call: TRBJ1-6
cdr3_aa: CASSESSGSHSPLHF
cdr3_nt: TGTGCCAGCAGTGAGTCTTCAGGTTCACATTCACCCCTCCACTTT

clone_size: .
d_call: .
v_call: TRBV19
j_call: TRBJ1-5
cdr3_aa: CAGGTLAGQPQHF
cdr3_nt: TGTGCCGGAGGGACCCTTGCTGGCCAGCCCCAGCATTTT

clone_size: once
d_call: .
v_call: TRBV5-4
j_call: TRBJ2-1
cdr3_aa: CASSSQNEQFF
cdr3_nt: TGTGCCAGCAGCTCACAGAATGAGCAGTTCTTC

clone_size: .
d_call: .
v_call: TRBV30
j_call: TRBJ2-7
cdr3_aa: CACFDTSYEQYF
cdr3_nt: TGTGCCTGTTTCGACACCTCCTACGAGCAGTACTTC

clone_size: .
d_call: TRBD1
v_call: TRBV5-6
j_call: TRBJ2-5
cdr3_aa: CASSLVTGVQTQYF
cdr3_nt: TGTGCCAGCAGCTTGGTTACAGGGGTGCAGACCCAGTACTTC

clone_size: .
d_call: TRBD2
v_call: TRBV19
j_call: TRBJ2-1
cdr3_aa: CASTLVRAGGQSSYNEQFF
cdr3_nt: TGTGCCAGTACACTTGTAAGGGCGGGAGGACAAAGCTCCTACAATGAGCAGTTCTTC

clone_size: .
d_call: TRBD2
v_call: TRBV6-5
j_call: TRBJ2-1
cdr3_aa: CASSWLASGNNEQFF
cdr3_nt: TGTGCCAGCAGTTGGTTGGCTAGCGGAAACAATGAGCAGTTCTTC

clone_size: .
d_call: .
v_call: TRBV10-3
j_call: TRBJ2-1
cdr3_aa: CAISESRGAAYNEQFF
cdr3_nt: TGTGCCATCAGTGAGTCCCGGGGGGCGGCCTACAATGAGCAGTTCTTC

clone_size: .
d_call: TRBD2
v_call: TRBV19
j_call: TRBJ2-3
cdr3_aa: CASSRSGRATDTQYF
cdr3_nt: TGTGCCAGTAGCAGAAGCGGGAGGGCCACAGATACGCAGTATTTT

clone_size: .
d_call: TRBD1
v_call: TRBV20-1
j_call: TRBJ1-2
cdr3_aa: CSWDRSYGYTF
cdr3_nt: TGCAGCTGGGACAGAAGCTATGGCTACACCTTC

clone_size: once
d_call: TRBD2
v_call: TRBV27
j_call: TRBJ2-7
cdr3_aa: CASSTGTSLVEQYF
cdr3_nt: TGTGCCAGCAGTACCGGGACTAGTTTGGTAGAGCAGTACTTC

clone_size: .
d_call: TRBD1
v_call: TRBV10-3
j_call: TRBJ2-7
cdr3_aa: CAIKSDRGSSYEQYF
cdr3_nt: TGTGCCATCAAATCGGACAGGGGGAGCTCCTACGAGCAGTACTTC

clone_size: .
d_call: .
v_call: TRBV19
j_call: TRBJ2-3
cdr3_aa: CASSITPSASDTQYF
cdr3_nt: TGTGCCAGTAGTATAACGCCTAGCGCCTCGGATACGCAGTATTTT

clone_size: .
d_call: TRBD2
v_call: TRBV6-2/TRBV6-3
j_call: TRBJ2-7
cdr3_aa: CASSYLPSGRAGEQYF
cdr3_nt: TGTGCCAGCAGTTACCTGCCCAGCGGGAGGGCCGGCGAGCAGTACTTC

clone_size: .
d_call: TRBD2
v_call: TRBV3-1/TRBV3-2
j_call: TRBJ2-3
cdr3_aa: CASSQGGAGGRGDTQYF
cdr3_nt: TGTGCCAGCAGCCAAGGTGGAGCGGGAGGGCGGGGAGATACGCAGTATTTT

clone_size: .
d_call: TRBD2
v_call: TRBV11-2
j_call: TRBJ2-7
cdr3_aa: CASSLLGGSSYEQYF
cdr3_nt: TGTGCCAGCAGCTTACTCGGGGGGAGCTCCTACGAGCAGTACTTC

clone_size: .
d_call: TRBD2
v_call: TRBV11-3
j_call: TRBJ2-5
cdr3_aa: CASSLGRLAGGETETQYF
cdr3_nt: TGTGCCAGCAGCTTAGGTCGGCTAGCGGGAGGAGAAACGGAGACCCAGTACTTC

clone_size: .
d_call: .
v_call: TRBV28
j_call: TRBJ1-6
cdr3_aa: CASTLSQALYNSPLHF
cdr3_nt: TGTGCCAGCACCTTGTCCCAGGCCCTCTATAATTCACCCCTCCACTTT

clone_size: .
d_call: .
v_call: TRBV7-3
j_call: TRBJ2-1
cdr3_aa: CASTSGTVSYNEQFF
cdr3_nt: TGTGCCAGCACCTCAGGCACAGTGTCCTACAATGAGCAGTTCTTC

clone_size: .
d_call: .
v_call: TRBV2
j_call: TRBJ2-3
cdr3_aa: CASSESLPDTQYF
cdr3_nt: TGTGCCAGCAGTGAATCACTACCAGATACGCAGTATTTT

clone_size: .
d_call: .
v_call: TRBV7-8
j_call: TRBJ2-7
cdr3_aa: CASSLGTFSEQYF
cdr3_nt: TGTGCCAGCAGCTTAGGGACTTTCTCCGAGCAGTACTTC

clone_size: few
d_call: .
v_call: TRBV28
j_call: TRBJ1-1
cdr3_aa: CASSLVEEVNTEAFF
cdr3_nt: TGTGCCAGCAGTTTAGTCGAGGAGGTGAACACTGAAGCTTTCTTT

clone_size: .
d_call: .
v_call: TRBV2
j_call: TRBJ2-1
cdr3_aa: CASGGGGSYNEQFF
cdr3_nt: TGTGCCAGCGGGGGCGGTGGCTCCTACAATGAGCAGTTCTTC

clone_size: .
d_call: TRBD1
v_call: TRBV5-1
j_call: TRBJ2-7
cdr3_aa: CASSQGQGVLYEQYF
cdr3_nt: TGCGCCAGCAGCCAAGGACAGGGGGTTCTCTACGAGCAGTACTTC

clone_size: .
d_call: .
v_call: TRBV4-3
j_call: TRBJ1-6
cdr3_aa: CASSQDLGQKQASF
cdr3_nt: TGCGCCAGCAGCCAAGATCTCGGACAGAAGCAAGCCAGCTTT

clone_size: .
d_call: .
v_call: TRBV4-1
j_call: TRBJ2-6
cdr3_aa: CASSRLSSGANVLTF
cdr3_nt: TGCGCCAGCAGCCGCCTTAGCTCTGGGGCCAACGTCCTGACTTTC

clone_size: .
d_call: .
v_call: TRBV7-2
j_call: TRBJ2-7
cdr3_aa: CASSSRWYEQYF
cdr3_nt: TGTGCCAGCAGCTCGCGGTGGTACGAGCAGTACTTC

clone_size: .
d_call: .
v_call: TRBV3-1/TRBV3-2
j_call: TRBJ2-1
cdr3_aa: CASSHTDNEQFF
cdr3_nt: TGTGCCAGCAGCCACACGGACAATGAGCAGTTCTTC

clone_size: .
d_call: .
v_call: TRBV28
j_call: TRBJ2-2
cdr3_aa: CASSLRRPTNTGELFF
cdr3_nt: TGTGCCAGCAGTTTACGGAGGCCTACGAACACCGGGGAGCTGTTTTTT

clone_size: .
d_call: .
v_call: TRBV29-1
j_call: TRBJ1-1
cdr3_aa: CSVEGATGIEAFF
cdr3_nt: TGCAGCGTTGAAGGGGCTACGGGGATTGAAGCTTTCTTT

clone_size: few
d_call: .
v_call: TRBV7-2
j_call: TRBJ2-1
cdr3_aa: CASSFDAGLGYNEQFF
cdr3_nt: TGTGCCAGCAGCTTCGACGCGGGACTCGGTTACAATGAGCAGTTCTTC

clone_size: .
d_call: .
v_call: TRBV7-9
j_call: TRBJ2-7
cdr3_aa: CASSLQSSGDYEQYF
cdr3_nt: TGTGCCAGCAGCTTACAGTCGTCAGGGGACTACGAGCAGTACTTC

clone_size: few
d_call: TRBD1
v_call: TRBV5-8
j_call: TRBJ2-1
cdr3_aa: CASSLRQGLGEQFF
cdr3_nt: TGTGCCAGCAGCTTGCGACAGGGATTAGGTGAGCAGTTCTTC

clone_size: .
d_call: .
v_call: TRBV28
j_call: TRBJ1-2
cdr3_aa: CASTELGEGLGYTF
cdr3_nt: TGTGCCAGCACCGAACTCGGGGAGGGACTTGGCTACACCTTC

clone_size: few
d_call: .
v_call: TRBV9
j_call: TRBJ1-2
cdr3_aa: CASSVSKTNLYGYTF
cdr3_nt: TGTGCCAGCAGCGTATCAAAGACAAACCTCTATGGCTACACCTTC

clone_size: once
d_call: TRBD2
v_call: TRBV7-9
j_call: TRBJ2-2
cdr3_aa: CASSHLAGWNTGELFF
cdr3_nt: TGTGCCAGCAGCCACCTAGCGGGATGGAACACCGGGGAGCTGTTTTTT

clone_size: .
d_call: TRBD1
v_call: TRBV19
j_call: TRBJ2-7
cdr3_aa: CASSPGQAIEQYF
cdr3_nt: TGTGCCAGTAGCCCGGGACAGGCTATCGAGCAGTACTTC

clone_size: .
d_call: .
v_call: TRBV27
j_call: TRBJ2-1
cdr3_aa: CASVTPYNEQFF
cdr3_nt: TGTGCCAGCGTCACTCCCTACAATGAGCAGTTCTTC

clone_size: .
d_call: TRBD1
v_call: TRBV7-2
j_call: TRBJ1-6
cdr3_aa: CASSFRDRGNSPLHF
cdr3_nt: TGTGCCAGCAGCTTCCGGGACAGGGGTAATTCACCCCTCCACTTT

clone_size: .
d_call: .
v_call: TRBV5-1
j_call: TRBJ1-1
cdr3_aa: CASSLGHMNTEAFF
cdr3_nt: TGCGCCAGCAGCTTGGGACACATGAACACTGAAGCTTTCTTT

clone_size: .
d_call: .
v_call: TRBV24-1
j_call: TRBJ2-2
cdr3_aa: CATSDSVAAYTGELFF
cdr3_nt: TGTGCCACCAGTGATTCCGTAGCGGCTTACACCGGGGAGCTGTTTTTT

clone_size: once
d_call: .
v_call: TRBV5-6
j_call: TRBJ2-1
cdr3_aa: CASSLLWRKGDNEQFF
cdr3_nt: TGTGCCAGCAGCCTCCTTTGGAGGAAGGGCGACAATGAGCAGTTCTTC

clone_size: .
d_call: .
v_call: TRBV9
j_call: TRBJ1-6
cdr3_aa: CASSVGSSYNSPLHF
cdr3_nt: TGTGCCAGCAGCGTAGGTAGCTCCTATAATTCACCCCTCCACTTT

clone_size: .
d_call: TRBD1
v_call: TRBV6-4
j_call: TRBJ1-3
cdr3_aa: CASIKGTGPPSGNTIYF
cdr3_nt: TGTGCCAGCATCAAAGGGACAGGCCCACCCTCTGGAAACACCATATATTTT

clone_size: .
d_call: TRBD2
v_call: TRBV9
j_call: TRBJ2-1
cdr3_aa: CASSKLAVAYNEQFF
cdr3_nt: TGTGCCAGCAGTAAACTAGCGGTCGCCTACAATGAGCAGTTCTTC